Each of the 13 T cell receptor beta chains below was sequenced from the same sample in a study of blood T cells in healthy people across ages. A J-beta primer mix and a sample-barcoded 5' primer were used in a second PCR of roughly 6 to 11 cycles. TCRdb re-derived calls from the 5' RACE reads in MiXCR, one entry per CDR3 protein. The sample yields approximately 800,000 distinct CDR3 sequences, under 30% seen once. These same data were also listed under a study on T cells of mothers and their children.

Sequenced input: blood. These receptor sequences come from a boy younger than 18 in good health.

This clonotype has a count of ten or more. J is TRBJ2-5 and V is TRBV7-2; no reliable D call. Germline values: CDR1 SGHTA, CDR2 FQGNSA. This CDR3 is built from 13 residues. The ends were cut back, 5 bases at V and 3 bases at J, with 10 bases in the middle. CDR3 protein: CASSRLREETQYF. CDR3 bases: TGTGCCAGCAGCCGCCTCAGAGAAGAGACCCAGTACTTC.

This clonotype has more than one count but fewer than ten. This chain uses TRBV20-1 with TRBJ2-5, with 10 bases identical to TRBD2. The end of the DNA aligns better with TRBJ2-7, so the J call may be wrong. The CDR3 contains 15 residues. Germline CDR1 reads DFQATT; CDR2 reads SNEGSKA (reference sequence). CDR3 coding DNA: TGCAGTGCTAACGACGGGACTAGCGAGAACTACGAGCAGTACTTC. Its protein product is CSANDGTSENYEQYF.

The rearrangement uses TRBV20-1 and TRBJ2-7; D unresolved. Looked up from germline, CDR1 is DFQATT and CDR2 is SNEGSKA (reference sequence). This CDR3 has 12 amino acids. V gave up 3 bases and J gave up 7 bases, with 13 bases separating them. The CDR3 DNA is TGCAGTGCTAGGGAACAAGGATGGGAGCAGTACTTC. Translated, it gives CSAREQGWEQYF.

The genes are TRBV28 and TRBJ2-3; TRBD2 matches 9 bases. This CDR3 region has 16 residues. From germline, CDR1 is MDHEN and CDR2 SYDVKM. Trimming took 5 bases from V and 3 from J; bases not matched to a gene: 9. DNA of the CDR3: TGTGCCAGCAGTACCGTTTCTAGCGGGGAAACAGATACGCAGTATTTT. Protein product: CASSTVSSGETDTQYF.

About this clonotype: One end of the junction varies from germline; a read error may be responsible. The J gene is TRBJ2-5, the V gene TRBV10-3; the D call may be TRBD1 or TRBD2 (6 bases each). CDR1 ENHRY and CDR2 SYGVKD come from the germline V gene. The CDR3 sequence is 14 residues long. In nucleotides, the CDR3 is TGTGCCATCAGTGGTTCAGGGGTTCGGGAGACCGAGTACTTC. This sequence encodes CAISGSGVRETEYF.

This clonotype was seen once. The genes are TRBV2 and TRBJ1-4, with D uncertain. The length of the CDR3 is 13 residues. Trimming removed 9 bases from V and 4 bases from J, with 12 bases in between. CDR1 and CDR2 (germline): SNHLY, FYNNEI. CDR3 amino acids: CASMEANNEKLFF. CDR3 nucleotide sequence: TGTGCCAGTATGGAGGCCAATAATGAAAAACTGTTTTTT.

In DNA form, the CDR3 reads TGTGCCAGCAGCACTCCCGGGACCATCAATGAGCAGTTCTTC. Its translation is CASSTPGTINEQFF. The V call is TRBV28, the J call TRBJ2-1; D may match TRBD1 or TRBD2 (5 bases each). Trimming removed 6 bases at V and 6 bases at J, with 15 bases between. Germline loops: CDR1 MDHEN, CDR2 SYDVKM. This CDR3 contains 14 residues. Full variable domain (rest looked up from reference TRBV28 and TRBJ2-1): DVKVTQSSRYLVKRTGEKVFLECVQDMDHENMFWYRQDPGLGLRLIYFSYDVKMKEKGDIPEGYSVSREKKERFSLILESASTNQTSMYLCASSTPGTINEQFFGPGTRLTVL.

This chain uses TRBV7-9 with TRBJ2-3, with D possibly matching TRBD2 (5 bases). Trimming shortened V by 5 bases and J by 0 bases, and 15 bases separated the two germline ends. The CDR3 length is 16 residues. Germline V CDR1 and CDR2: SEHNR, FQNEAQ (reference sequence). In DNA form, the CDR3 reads TGTGCCAGCAGCCCCCGCGAGGGTCCTAGCACAGATACGCAGTATTTT. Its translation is CASSPREGPSTDTQYF.

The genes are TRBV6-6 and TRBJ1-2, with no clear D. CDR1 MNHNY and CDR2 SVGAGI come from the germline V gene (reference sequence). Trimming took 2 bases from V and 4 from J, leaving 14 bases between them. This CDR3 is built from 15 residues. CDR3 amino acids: CASSYPAGGGYGYTF. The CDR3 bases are TGTGCCAGCAGTTACCCGGCAGGCGGCGGCTATGGCTACACCTTC.

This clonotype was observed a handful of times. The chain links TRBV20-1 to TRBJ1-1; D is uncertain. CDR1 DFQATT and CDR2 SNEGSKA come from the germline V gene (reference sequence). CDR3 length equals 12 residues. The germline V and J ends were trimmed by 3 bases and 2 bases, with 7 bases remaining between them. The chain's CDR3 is CSASGPNTEAFF. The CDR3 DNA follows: TGCAGTGCTAGCGGACCTAACACTGAAGCTTTCTTT.

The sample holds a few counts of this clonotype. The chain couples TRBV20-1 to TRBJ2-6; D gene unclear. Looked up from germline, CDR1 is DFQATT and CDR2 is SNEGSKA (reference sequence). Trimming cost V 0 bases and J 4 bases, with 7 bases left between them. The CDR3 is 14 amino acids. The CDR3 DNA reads TGCAGTGCTAGAGACAGGTCCGGGGCCAACGTCCTGACTTTC. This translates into CSARDRSGANVLTF.

The CDR3 loop reads CASSKGQQNTEAFF. The CDR3 DNA follows: TGTGCCAGCAGCAAGGGACAGCAGAACACTGAAGCTTTCTTT. The V call is TRBV7-3, the J call TRBJ1-1; 7 bases agree with TRBD1. Germline trimming cut 5 bases from V and 1 base from J; bases unmatched to any gene: 4. The CDR3 runs to 14 residues. Germline CDR1 and CDR2: SGHTA and FQGTGA.

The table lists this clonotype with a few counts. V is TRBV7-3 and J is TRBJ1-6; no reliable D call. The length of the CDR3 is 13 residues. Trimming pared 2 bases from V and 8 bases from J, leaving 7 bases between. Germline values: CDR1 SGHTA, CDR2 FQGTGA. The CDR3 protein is CASSLVSDSPLHF. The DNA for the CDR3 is TGTGCCAGCAGCTTAGTATCTGATTCACCCCTCCACTTT.